This is a list of T cell receptor beta chains from one sample in a study of identical twins. TCRdb passed the 5' RACE reads through MiXCR, listing each CDR3 protein once. Among 1,800,000 or so distinct CDR3 sequences listed, about 30% were seen once. Input material: cord blood. The receptors were sampled from a newborn girl in good health. CDR3s include the opening cysteine and the closing phenylalanine or tryptophan. The order of the fields is CDR3 protein, CDR3 DNA, J gene, D gene, clone size, V gene. D genes are given only for firm matches. Rows may omit the clone size; those that give it use once, few, many or a size class.

CSASSLGSGRSTDTQYF,TGCAGTGCTAGCAGTTTGGGGAGCGGGAGGAGCACAGATACGCAGTATTTT,TRBJ2-3,TRBD2,few,TRBV20-1
CSALRFPRGENEQFF,TGCAGTGCGCTGAGGTTCCCGCGGGGGGAGAATGAGCAGTTCTTC,TRBJ2-1,TRBD2,.,TRBV20-1
CSVRGRRETQYF,TGCAGTGTAAGGGGTCGACGGGAGACCCAGTACTTC,TRBJ2-5,.,.,TRBV20-1
CASRDSVFEFF,TGTGCCAGCCGGGACTCCGTATTTGAGTTCTTC,TRBJ2-1,.,.,TRBV7-9
CASSPAASRTLSTDTQYF,TGTGCCAGCAGCCCCGCGGCTTCTAGGACCCTTAGCACAGATACGCAGTATTTT,TRBJ2-3,.,.,TRBV3-1
CASSQGGRVLYNEQYF,TGCGCCAGCAGCCAAGGAGGGCGGGTCCTCTACAATGAGCAGTACTTC,TRBJ2-7,.,.,TRBV4-1
CATSKELLYGRASDTQYF,TGTGCCACCAGCAAAGAGCTCCTTTATGGGAGGGCCTCGGATACGCAGTATTTT,TRBJ2-3,TRBD2,many,TRBV15
CASSARDFNSPLHF,TGTGCCAGCAGCGCAAGGGACTTTAATTCACCCCTCCACTTT,TRBJ1-6,.,few,TRBV2
CATLHRARGALNTEAFF,TGTGCCACGCTACACAGGGCCCGCGGGGCGTTGAACACTGAAGCTTTCTTT,TRBJ1-1,.,.,TRBV24-1
CASRSSRNTGELFF,TGTGCCAGCAGGAGTAGCCGGAACACCGGGGAGCTGTTTTTT,TRBJ2-2,.,.,TRBV12-3/TRBV12-4
CASSLVGQGPTGELFF,TGCGCCAGCAGCTTGGTGGGCCAGGGCCCCACCGGGGAGCTGTTTTTT,TRBJ2-2,.,.,TRBV5-1
CASSPDGFGSYNEQYF,TGTGCCAGCAGCCCCGACGGGTTCGGCTCCTACAATGAGCAGTACTTC,TRBJ2-7,.,.,TRBV12-3/TRBV12-4
CSARAGSKEKLFF,TGCAGTGCTAGGGCTGGATCGAAGGAAAAACTGTTTTTT,TRBJ1-4,.,.,TRBV20-1
CASSFRPGTGSTDTQYF,TGTGCCAGCAGCTTCCGTCCCGGGACAGGGTCTACAGATACGCAGTATTTT,TRBJ2-3,TRBD1,few,TRBV4-2
CASSPLAGVRYEQYF,TGTGCCAGCAGTCCCTTAGCGGGAGTCAGGTACGAGCAGTACTTC,TRBJ2-7,TRBD2,few,TRBV6-2/TRBV6-3